This T cell receptor beta chain was obtained from a study of cytomegalovirus exposure and HLA in healthy donors. The study's findings and limits: Likely technical artifact: a cluster of highly shared sequence variants. One variant, a missense change in DCLRE1C, was linked in a later analysis to TCR beta V- and J-gene trimming.

13 Jbeta primers and 60 Vbeta primers were used for the PCR. Profiling relied on immunoSEQ multiplex PCR, and the TCRdb table lists in-frame clones only, not all of them. This table lists about 120,000 clones. On this clone: Its matching antigen is unknown.

This CDR3 is built from 17 residues. From germline, CDR1 is MGHRA and CDR2 YSYEKL. V dropped 1 base and J dropped 8 bases, with 21 bases sitting between them. The sequencing sample was made of PBMCs. The V call is TRBV4-1, the J call TRBJ1-5; D not certain. The TCR comes from a woman in her forties in good health and CMV-seropositive. This CDR3 reads CASSQVLTVGGLEPQHF. CDR3 nucleotide sequence: TGCGCCAGCAGCCAAGTCTTGACCGTCGGCGGGCTGGAGCCCCAGCATTTT.